The rows below give T cell receptor beta chains drawn from one sample of a study of T cell responses to AZD1222 COVID-19 vaccine. Using immunoSEQ multiplex PCR, the repertoire was profiled, and TCRdb retains in-frame clones only, with some absent. The table includes around 84,000 clones, nearly 90% detected once. The sample consisted of peripheral blood, taken on day 0 of AZD1222 vaccination. Receptor source: an adult in good health. CDR3s include the opening cysteine and the closing phenylalanine or tryptophan. The order of the fields is V gene, J gene, D gene, clone size, CDR3 length, CDR3 DNA, CDR3 protein. The D gene is left open where the match is weak. Some rows have no size entry. The others give once, few or many, or a class for an expanded clone.

>TRBV7-3|TRBJ2-1|TRBD2|-|16
TGTGCCAGCAGCTTAACTGGACTAGCGGGAGCAGATGAGCAGTTCTTC
CASSLTGLAGADEQFF
>TRBV5-4|TRBJ2-5|-|-|16
TGTGCCAGCAGCTTGGCCGGATGGAGGGCGGGCGAGACCCAGTACTTC
CASSLAGWRAGETQYF
>TRBV7-8|TRBJ2-5|TRBD2|-|17
TGTGCCAGCAGCTCCTACCGGACTAGCGGGAGCCAAGAGACCCAGTACTTC
CASSSYRTSGSQETQYF
>TRBV7-9|TRBJ1-1|-|-|15
TGTGCCAGCAGCCCAGGCGGCCAGGGGTCCACTGAAGCTTTCTTT
CASSPGGQGSTEAFF
>TRBV5-4|TRBJ2-7|-|-|13
TGTGCCAGCAGCTTGAAGGGGAGAGGCGAGCAGTACTTC
CASSLKGRGEQYF
>TRBV5-1|TRBJ2-3|-|-|15
TGCGCCAGCAGCTTGGGGATTAGGTCCGCAGATACGCAGTATTTT
CASSLGIRSADTQYF
>TRBV7-9|TRBJ1-2|-|-|14
TGTGCCAGCAGCCTCGACGGACCTAACTATGGCTACACCTTC
CASSLDGPNYGYTF
>TRBV28|TRBJ1-1|-|-|19
TGTGCCAGCAGTTTGTCGGGGTTTTTCTTCGCGAAGAAAAACACTGAAGCTTTCTTT
CASSLSGFFFAKKNTEAFF
>TRBV7-2|TRBJ2-1|-|-|13
TGTGCCAGCCGTCCGGGGGCTGGGGATGAGCAGTTCTTC
CASRPGAGDEQFF
>TRBV29-1|TRBJ1-2|-|-|15
TGCAGCGTTGAAGGAGGAGCGGGCTCTAACTATGGCTACACCTTC
CSVEGGAGSNYGYTF
>TRBV2|TRBJ2-1|TRBD2|-|16
TGTGCCAGCAGTGACCTCACTAGCGGGCGCTTCAATGAGCAGTTCTTC
CASSDLTSGRFNEQFF
>TRBV29-1|TRBJ2-5|-|-|12
TGCAGCGGGAGCCCAGGGTTGGAGACCCAGTACTTC
CSGSPGLETQYF
>TRBV28|TRBJ2-7|-|-|12
TGTGCCAGCAGTATTAGCTATTACGAGCAGTACTTC
CASSISYYEQYF
>TRBV6-5|TRBJ2-7|TRBD2|-|13
TGTGCCAGCAAGCGGGACCCCACCTACGAGCAGTACTTC
CASKRDPTYEQYF
>TRBV14|TRBJ2-1|-|-|14
TGTGCCAGCAGCGGGGCAGGGATGGGTGGTGAGCAGTTCTTC
CASSGAGMGGEQFF
>TRBV5-8|TRBJ1-3|-|few|15
TGTGCCAGCAGCTTGTACCCACGCTCTGGAAACACCATATATTTT
CASSLYPRSGNTIYF
>TRBV7-3|TRBJ2-7|TRBD1|-|16
TGTGCCAGCAGCTTCTCCCCGGCAGGGGGCAGGGACGAGCAGTACTTC
CASSFSPAGGRDEQYF
>TRBV2|TRBJ2-5|TRBD2|-|15
TGTGCCAGCAGGCCCGGCGGGAGGATGGAAGAGACCCAGTACTTC
CASRPGGRMEETQYF
>TRBV2|TRBJ2-7|TRBD1|once|14
TGTGCCAGCAGCCGACAGGGGGTCTCCTACGAGCAGTACTTC
CASSRQGVSYEQYF
>TRBV5-6|TRBJ2-1|-|few|14
TGTGCCAGCAGCCTACCTGACAGGTACAATGAGCAGTTCTTC
CASSLPDRYNEQFF
>TRBV28|TRBJ1-3|-|-|17
TGTGCCAGCAGTTCCGTCCGTCGGCAGGGGCCTGGAAACACCATATATTTT
CASSSVRRQGPGNTIYF
>TRBV5-4|TRBJ1-3|TRBD1|-|12
TGTGCCTCGACAGGGGGCGGAAACACCATATATTTT
CASTGGGNTIYF
>TRBV4-1|TRBJ2-1|-|-|14
TGCGCCAGCAGCCAGCCCTCGACATTGCATGAGCAGTTCTTC
CASSQPSTLHEQFF
>TRBV11-3|TRBJ2-1|TRBD2|-|16
TGTGCCAGCAGCTTAACCCCCGGGAGGGCCGACAATGAGCAGTTCTTC
CASSLTPGRADNEQFF
>TRBV7-2|TRBJ1-6|-|medium-sized|15
TGTGCCAGCAGCGATCAAAGCTCCTATAATTCACCCCTCCACTTT
CASSDQSSYNSPLHF
>TRBV28|TRBJ2-1|-|-|15
TGTGCCAGCAGCCTAAACCTAAGGAGTCGGGATGAGCAGTTCTTC
CASSLNLRSRDEQFF
>TRBV4-3|TRBJ1-2|-|once|15
TGCGCCAGCAGCCAAGGAGGGACATCTAACTATGGCTACACCTTC
CASSQGGTSNYGYTF
>TRBV10-3|TRBJ2-1|TRBD2|-|15
TGTGCCATCAGCCTACTAGCGGGAGTTCTGAATGAGCAGTTCTTC
CAISLLAGVLNEQFF
>TRBV18|TRBJ1-2|-|-|15
TGTGCCAGCTCACCCCCGGGACCGGGGGCGAACGGCTACACCTTC
CASSPPGPGANGYTF
>TRBV5-4|TRBJ2-1|-|-|18
TGTGCCAGCAGCCCGTACCGGGGAGGGGGACAGACCTACAATGAGCAGTTCTTC
CASSPYRGGGQTYNEQFF
>TRBV19|TRBJ2-5|TRBD1|-|15
TGTGCCAGTAGTCGGACAGGGGGCTGGCAAGAGACCCAGTACTTC
CASSRTGGWQETQYF
>TRBV20-1|TRBJ2-5|-|-|11
TGCAGTGCTGACAGGCAAGAGACCCAGTACTTC
CSADRQETQYF
>TRBV27|TRBJ1-1|-|-|13
TGTGCCAGCAAAAGGGCTGGGAACACTGAAGCTTTCTTT
CASKRAGNTEAFF
>TRBV29-1|TRBJ1-1|-|-|14
TGCAGCGTTTGGGGGCGAGGATCGAACACTGAAGCTTTCTTT
CSVWGRGSNTEAFF
>TRBV11-1|TRBJ1-1|-|-|13
TGTGCCAGCTCAGGGATCGGGAACACTGAAGCTTTCTTT
CASSGIGNTEAFF
>TRBV6-5|TRBJ2-7|-|few|14
TGTGCCAGCAGTCCCGACAGAGTTTCCTACGAGCAGTACTTC
CASSPDRVSYEQYF
>TRBV20-1|TRBJ1-5|-|-|14
TGCAGTGCTAGTGAGGGGAATAACAATCAGCCCCAGCATTTT
CSASEGNNNQPQHF
>TRBV3-1/TRBV3-2|TRBJ1-5|TRBD1|once|16
TGTGCCAGCAGCCAAGGGGCAGGGGGGGGCAATCAGCCCCAGCATTTT
CASSQGAGGGNQPQHF
>TRBV5-1|TRBJ1-4|-|-|14
TGCGCCAGCAGCTTGATGGGGCAAAATGAAAAACTGTTTTTT
CASSLMGQNEKLFF
>TRBV28|TRBJ1-1|-|-|18
TGTGCCAGCAGTTCGCGAGAGAGCCGAACACTGATTAGAACTCTAGCTTTCTTT
CASSSRESRTLIRTLAFF
>TRBV6-5|TRBJ1-1|-|-|15
TGTGCCAGCAGGAAATCCAGGACAATGGACACTGAAGCTTTCTTT
CASRKSRTMDTEAFF
>TRBV28|TRBJ1-2|-|-|15
TGTGCCAGCAGTCCACCTCCAGGGGCCGGCTATGGCTACACCTTC
CASSPPPGAGYGYTF
>TRBV7-9|TRBJ1-2|-|-|14
TGTGCCAGCAGAGGACAGCATTTTAACTATGGCTACACCTTC
CASRGQHFNYGYTF
>TRBV5-4|TRBJ2-2|-|-|14
TGTGCCAGCAGCCCGAGGGGGATCACCGGGGAGCTGTTTTTT
CASSPRGITGELFF
>TRBV5-4|TRBJ2-1|TRBD2|-|16
TGTGCCAGCAGCGCACGGACTAGCGGATTATACAATGAGCAGTTCTTC
CASSARTSGLYNEQFF
>TRBV5-5|TRBJ1-2|-|-|13
TGTGCCAGCAGCTTTTCGGGGGCGCAGGGCTACACCTTC
CASSFSGAQGYTF
>TRBV28|TRBJ1-5|-|-|18
TGTGCCAGCAGTCCGACTGGGCGGTGGGGATATAGCAATCAGCCCCAGCATTTT
CASSPTGRWGYSNQPQHF
>TRBV7-9|TRBJ2-3|-|-|12
TGTGCCAGCAGCCTTCTTGCGGATACGCAGTATTTT
CASSLLADTQYF
>TRBV19|TRBJ1-5|-|-|15
TGTGCCAGTAGGCTGGAGGCCTTGGCTATTCAGCCCCAGCATTTT
CASRLEALAIQPQHF
>TRBV10-2|TRBJ2-7|TRBD2|-|13
TGCGCCAGCAGGCGGACTAGTTTTTCCGAGCAGTACTTC
CASRRTSFSEQYF
>TRBV27|TRBJ2-1|-|-|19
TGTGCCAGCAGTTTGTTGAAACAGCCACCAGCCCCGAAGATGGATGAGCAGTTCTTC
CASSLLKQPPAPKMDEQFF
>TRBV19|TRBJ2-7|TRBD2|-|16
TGTGCCAGTAGTCTAGCGGGAGGGCCTTTCTCCTACGAGCAGTACTTC
CASSLAGGPFSYEQYF
>TRBV19|TRBJ1-2|-|once|13
TGTGCCAGTAGTATTGAACGGGAGAAGGGCTACACCTTC
CASSIEREKGYTF
>TRBV7-9|TRBJ1-1|-|-|11
TGTGCCAGCAGCCCTGGTCGTCGGGCTTTCTTT
CASSPGRRAFF
>TRBV24-1|TRBJ2-1|-|-|17
TGTGCCACCAGTGATCCCCAGCCGGGACACTCCTACAATGAGCAGTTCTTC
CATSDPQPGHSYNEQFF
>TRBV7-9|TRBJ1-1|-|-|12
TGTGCCAGCAGCTTAGATGACATAGGGGCTTTCTTT
CASSLDDIGAFF
>TRBV19|TRBJ1-3|-|-|15
TGTGCCAGTAGTTTGCAACAGAGCTCTGGAAACACCATATATTTT
CASSLQQSSGNTIYF
>TRBV11-2|TRBJ1-4|-|-|16
TGTGCCAGCAGCTTAGGTCCTCGTGGGAATAATGAAAAACTGTTTTTT
CASSLGPRGNNEKLFF
>TRBV29-1|TRBJ2-1|-|-|12
TGCAGCGTTGAAGGACCGAACAATGAGCAGTTCTTC
CSVEGPNNEQFF